This record concerns one T cell receptor beta chain sequence. Antigen: not known. The data derive from a study of shared clonotypes between healthy human individuals. V was shortened by 1 base and J by 0 bases, with 27 bases between the two germline ends. This CDR3 contains 21 residues. CDR1 and CDR2 (germline): MGHRA, YSYEKL. CD4+ cells yielded CD45RA+ naive and CD45RA-negative memory subsets. Deep level was the assay's run setting. TCRdb's table, derived via immunoSEQ multiplex PCR, lists solely in-frame clones and lacks some. The data hold roughly 650,000 clones, with more than 95% observed a single time. Study-level findings and limits: Clonotypes shared by all four sorted-subset donors had higher generation probabilities than non-shared clonotypes. Rarefaction showed sorted-subset sequencing was incomplete despite large depth.

Sequencing input: naive CD4+ T cells sorted from blood. Specified subset: CD45RA+ positively selected. J is TRBJ1-1 and V is TRBV4-1; possibly TRBD1 for D (6 bases). This receptor was identified in a woman in her twenties or thirties in good health. The CDR3 nucleotides read TGCGCCAGCAGCCAAGTCCAGGTAACGCAGGGGCTCGGCTTAGTGAACACTGAAGCTTTCTTT. This sequence encodes CASSQVQVTQGLGLVNTEAFF.